These T cell receptor beta chains were read from a single sample in a study of blood T cell repertoires in COVID-19. Profiled with immunoSEQ multiplex PCR; TCRdb holds only in-frame clones, not every one. This sample has 300,000 to 450,000 clones, with about 88% found just once. The sequenced sample was PBMCs or T cells enriched from blood (not recorded which). These receptors all come from a woman under 30 who had recovered from COVID-19. Both conserved end residues are part of each CDR3. D genes are given only for firm matches. Expanded clones get a size class; other rows say once, few or many, or leave the size out.

D	size	V	J	DNA	CDR3
.	once	TRBV5-6	TRBJ2-7	TGTGCCAGCAGTCTCGGACAGAACGAGCAGTACTTC	CASSLGQNEQYF
.	.	TRBV2	TRBJ2-5	TGTGCCAGCGGAGCGTTACAGGCCCTCGGGGAGACCCAGTACTTC	CASGALQALGETQYF
.	.	TRBV7-2	TRBJ1-4	TGTGCCAGCAGCCCAGCCATGAGACAGCCAGATGAAAAACTGTTTTTT	CASSPAMRQPDEKLFF
.	.	TRBV30	TRBJ2-7	TGTGCCTCACAGACAGATCAAATCTACGAGCAGTACTTC	CASQTDQIYEQYF
TRBD2	.	TRBV7-9	TRBJ2-7	TGTGCCAGTCGAAGCGGGGGGCAATCCTACGAGCAGTACTTC	CASRSGGQSYEQYF
.	.	TRBV28	TRBJ1-6	TGTGCCAGCAGTTCAGGGCATAGCTCCTATAATTCACCCCTCCACTTT	CASSSGHSSYNSPLHF
.	.	TRBV7-8	TRBJ1-5	TGTGCCAGCAGCTCCGGGGAGGTGCCAAGGGATAGCAATCAGCCCCAGCATTTT	CASSSGEVPRDSNQPQHF
TRBD1	.	TRBV4-1	TRBJ1-4	TGCGCCAGCAGCGGACGGGACAGGGGGCAAGGGGAAAAACTGTTTTTT	CASSGRDRGQGEKLFF
.	.	TRBV27	TRBJ2-3	TGTGCCAGCAGTTTATTTTTCCCAAGGACTAGCACAGATACGCAGTATTTT	CASSLFFPRTSTDTQYF
TRBD1	.	TRBV4-3	TRBJ1-1	TGCGCCAGCAGCCAAGGGACAGGGGTGAACACTGAAGCTTTCTTT	CASSQGTGVNTEAFF
TRBD1	few	TRBV5-8	TRBJ2-5	TGTGCCAGCAACCCAGGACAGGGGCGGGAGACCCAGTACTTC	CASNPGQGRETQYF
TRBD2	.	TRBV11-2	TRBJ2-5	TGTGCCAGCTACCCTCGGGCTAGCGGGGGGCGGGAGACCCAGTACTTC	CASYPRASGGRETQYF
TRBD1	.	TRBV9	TRBJ1-1	TGTGCCAGCAGCGTTTCCGGGACAGGGAACACTGAAGCTTTCTTT	CASSVSGTGNTEAFF
TRBD1	.	TRBV7-9	TRBJ1-6	TGTGCCAGCAGCCCCCGACAGGGAAATAATTCACCCCTCCACTTT	CASSPRQGNNSPLHF
.	.	TRBV11-2	TRBJ1-1	TGTGCCAGCAGCTTAGGGCAGGGGACCACTGAAGCTTTCTTT	CASSLGQGTTEAFF
.	.	TRBV6-2/TRBV6-3	TRBJ1-1	TGTGCCAGCAGTTCCACTTACGTCACTGAAGCTTTCTTT	CASSSTYVTEAFF
TRBD1	.	TRBV5-6	TRBJ1-6	TGTGCCAGCAGCTTGGCCTTGACAGGGGGCCCACCCCTCCACTTT	CASSLALTGGPPLHF
.	.	TRBV28	TRBJ1-3	TGTGCCAGCAGCCCGACAGTATCTGGAAACACCATATATTTT	CASSPTVSGNTIYF
.	.	TRBV29-1	TRBJ1-2	TGCAGCGTTGAAGGTGGCAGGGGTTCTAACTATGGCTACACCTTC	CSVEGGRGSNYGYTF
TRBD1	few	TRBV4-2	TRBJ1-1	TGTGCCAGCAGTTACACGGGACAGATGAACACTGAAGCTTTCTTT	CASSYTGQMNTEAFF
.	.	TRBV6-1	TRBJ1-6	TGTGCCAGCAGTGACAGGGCCTACTATAATTCACCCCTCCACTTT	CASSDRAYYNSPLHF
.	.	TRBV2	TRBJ2-1	TGTGCCAGCAGTGAAGGTCGGGAGCAGTTCTTC	CASSEGREQFF
TRBD1	.	TRBV4-1	TRBJ1-1	TGCGCCAGCAGCCAGATACACCGACAGGGATCCACTGAAGCTTTCTTT	CASSQIHRQGSTEAFF
TRBD2	.	TRBV7-8	TRBJ2-3	TGTGCCAGCAGCAGGGTAGCGGGGGGGAGCACAGATACGCAGTATTTT	CASSRVAGGSTDTQYF
.	.	TRBV5-6	TRBJ2-3	TGTGCCAGCAGCTTGAGTTTATCAGGGCCCACAGATACGCAGTATTTT	CASSLSLSGPTDTQYF
.	.	TRBV6-5	TRBJ1-4	TGTGCCAGCAGTTCTTCTCCGGGGGGGTTTAATGAAAAACTGTTTTTT	CASSSSPGGFNEKLFF
TRBD1	.	TRBV19	TRBJ1-2	TGTGCCAGTAGGACAGGGGAGGGCTACACCTTC	CASRTGEGYTF
.	.	TRBV2	TRBJ1-5	TGTGCCAGCACCCCACAGTATAGCAATCAGCCCCAGCATTTT	CASTPQYSNQPQHF
.	.	TRBV10-3	TRBJ2-3	TGTGCCATCAGCGGGACCGTAACAGGGGATACGCAGTATTTT	CAISGTVTGDTQYF
.	.	TRBV7-3	TRBJ2-3	TGTGCCAGCAGTTTAACCCCAGGGGTAGAGCAGTATTTT	CASSLTPGVEQYF
.	.	TRBV6-1	TRBJ1-2	TGTGCCAGCAGTGAAACGGCCTTCGGGTATGGCTACACCTTC	CASSETAFGYGYTF
TRBD2	.	TRBV5-4	TRBJ2-7	TGTGCCAGCAGCTTGCCAAGCGGGGGTAGGTCCTACGAGCAGTACTTC	CASSLPSGGRSYEQYF
.	once	TRBV7-9	TRBJ2-4	TGTGCCAGCGAGAGGCTAGCCAAAAACATTCAGTACTTC	CASERLAKNIQYF
.	once	TRBV7-2	TRBJ1-6	TGTGCCAGCAGCTTATCCGGGACAAGCAATTCACCCCTCCACTTT	CASSLSGTSNSPLHF
.	.	TRBV11-2	TRBJ2-5	TGTGCCAGCAGCTCACTGGGACAAGGTCAAGAGACCCAGTACTTC	CASSSLGQGQETQYF
.	.	TRBV6-5	TRBJ2-1	TGTGCCAGCAGTTACTGGAGCGGCAGGCCCAATGAGCAGTTCTTC	CASSYWSGRPNEQFF
.	.	TRBV7-2	TRBJ2-5	TGTGCCAGCAGCTACCAGGGGGGCAGGGAGACCCAGTACTTC	CASSYQGGRETQYF
TRBD1	.	TRBV2	TRBJ1-4	TGTGCCAGCAGTGTCACAGGGGGCTCTAATGAAAAACTGTTTTTT	CASSVTGGSNEKLFF
.	.	TRBV9	TRBJ1-1	TGTGCCAGCAGCGTAGACAGGCTGAACACTGAAGCTTTCTTT	CASSVDRLNTEAFF
TRBD2	.	TRBV6-5	TRBJ2-5	TGTGCCAGCAGTTACGTAATAGCGGGGGACGGAGAGACCCAGTACTTC	CASSYVIAGDGETQYF
TRBD1	.	TRBV4-3	TRBJ2-7	TGCGCCAGCAGCCAAGTTTTAGGGGACAGGGGGGGTTACGAGCAGTACTTC	CASSQVLGDRGGYEQYF
.	.	TRBV19	TRBJ2-1	TGTGCCAGTAGCGGGCGGCCCGGGGTCAATGAGCAGTTCTTC	CASSGRPGVNEQFF
.	.	TRBV27	TRBJ2-7	TGTGCCAGCAGTTTAAAGGGCAGGGACTACGAGCAGTACTTC	CASSLKGRDYEQYF
TRBD1	.	TRBV6-4	TRBJ1-6	TGTGCCAGCAGTGACCCGACGGGACAGTTAAATTCACCCCTCCACTTT	CASSDPTGQLNSPLHF
.	few	TRBV9	TRBJ2-1	TGTGCCAGCAGCCAGGCCGCAGCCACCTACAATGAGCAGTTCTTC	CASSQAAATYNEQFF